This record covers a single TCR beta chain. Its cognate antigen is unknown. Germline-derived CDR1 and CDR2 are LNHDA and SQIVND (reference sequence). The junction had 6 bases not matched to a gene; V was cut back by 9 bases and J by 0 bases. The CDR3 runs to 15 residues. Across several immunoSEQ plates, the genomic DNA of each subset was split evenly. Using immunoSEQ multiplex PCR, the repertoire was profiled, and TCRdb retains in-frame clones only, with some absent. The repertoire holds hundreds of thousands of clones, with approximately 79% as singletons. The CD4+ fraction was divided into a CD45RA+ naive subset and a CD45RA-negative memory subset. This entry belongs to a study of shared clonotypes between healthy human individuals. Findings and caveats of the study: Few donors limited the genetic and exposure-history diversity represented.

V is TRBV19 and J is TRBJ2-1; 9 nucleotides agree with TRBD1. Source material: memory CD4+ T cells sorted from blood. Subset reported: CD45RA-negative fraction. This receptor was obtained from a woman in her twenties or thirties in good health. Here the CDR3 DNA reads TGTGCCAGCCACAGGGGGCTTAGCTCCTACAATGAGCAGTTCTTC. Translation: CASHRGLSSYNEQFF.